This entry describes one T cell receptor (beta chain). Antigen: not known. The treatment: roughly 11-day PBMC culture with coronavirus spike peptide pools or control peptides (ViraFEST assay). The sample is drawn from a study of vaccination and CD4 T cells after COVID-19. Study-level background: Convalescent patients were SARS-CoV-2 positive by nasal swab PCR; fewer than ten mild, one severe. Overall study results and limits: Spike mono-reactivity marked 304 of 307 vaccine-specific clones in convalescent patients. The appearance of a median around 90% of reactive clones in convalescent patients occurred only post-vaccination.

The Oncomine TCR Beta short-read assay was what sequenced the DNA obtained from cultured CD4+ T cells. TCRdb redid the calling of the PCR reads with MiXCR, one entry per CDR3 protein. Of about 18,000 distinct CDR3 sequences listed, 43% are singletons. Trimming stripped 2 bases from V and 1 base from J, with 5 bases between. CDR3 length equals 14 residues. CDR1 is MNHEY and CDR2 is SVGAGI in the germline V gene. The chain recombines TRBV6-5 with TRBJ1-4; D is unresolved. Here the sequenced sample was CD4+ T cells from blood, cultured in vitro, taken after SARS-CoV-2 vaccination. The clonotype originates from a human donor who had recovered from COVID-19. The CDR3 DNA reads TGTGCCAGCAGTTACCGGGGAACTAATGAAAAACTGTTTTTT. The encoded protein is CASSYRGTNEKLFF.